The T cell receptor (beta chain) described here comes from a study of blood T cell repertoires in COVID-19. Study as a whole: Samples representing acute and convalescent COVID-19 were sourced from the United States, Italy and Spain. The cDNA or gDNA used as material had been derived from T cells, B-cell-depleted T cells, or PBMCs.

In the authors' methods: Amplification from reference gene primers served as the basis for estimated nucleated cell counts. TCRdb keeps only in-frame clones here, not all; method: immunoSEQ multiplex PCR. V and J calls and clone size are those listed in that table; D and trimming were worked out from the DNA. The sample includes approximately 88,000 clones, about 80% seen only once; the top ten take approximately 51%. What was sequenced was peripheral blood. This TCR came from a human donor in a cohort sampled during active COVID-19.

CDR3 residues: CASSYLGALDTEAFF. CDR3 coding DNA: TGTGCCAGCAGTTACTTGGGGGCGTTGGACACTGAAGCTTTCTTT. The V call is TRBV6-2 or TRBV6-3, the J call TRBJ1-1, with D possibly TRBD1 on 6 matching bases. This CDR3 contains 15 residues. Germline CDR1 reads MNHEY; CDR2 reads SVGEGT. Trimming pared 1 base from V and 3 bases from J, leaving 12 bases between.